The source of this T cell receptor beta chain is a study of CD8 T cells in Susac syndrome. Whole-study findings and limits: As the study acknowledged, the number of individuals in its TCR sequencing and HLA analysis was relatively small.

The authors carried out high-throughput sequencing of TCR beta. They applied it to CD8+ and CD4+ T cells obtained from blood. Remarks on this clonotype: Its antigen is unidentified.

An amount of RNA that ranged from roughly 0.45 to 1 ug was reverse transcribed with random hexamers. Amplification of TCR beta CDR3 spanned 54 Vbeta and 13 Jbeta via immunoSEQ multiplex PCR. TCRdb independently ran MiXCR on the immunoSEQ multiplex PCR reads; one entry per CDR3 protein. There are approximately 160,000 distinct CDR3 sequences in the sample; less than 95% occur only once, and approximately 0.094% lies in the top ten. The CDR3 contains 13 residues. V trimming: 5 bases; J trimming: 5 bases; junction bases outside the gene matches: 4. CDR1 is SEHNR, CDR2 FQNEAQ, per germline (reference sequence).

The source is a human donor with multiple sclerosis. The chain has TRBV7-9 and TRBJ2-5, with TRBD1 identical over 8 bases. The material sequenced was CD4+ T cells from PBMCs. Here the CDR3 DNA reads TGTGCCAGCAGCGGACAGGGACGGGAGACCCAGTACTTC. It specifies CASSGQGRETQYF. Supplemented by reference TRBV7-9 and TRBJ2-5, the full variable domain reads DTGVSQNPRHKITKRGQNVTFRCDPISEHNRLYWYRQTLGQGPEFLTYFQNEAQLEKSRLLSDRFSAERPKGSFSTLEIQRTEQGDSAMYLCASSGQGRETQYFGPGTRLLVL.